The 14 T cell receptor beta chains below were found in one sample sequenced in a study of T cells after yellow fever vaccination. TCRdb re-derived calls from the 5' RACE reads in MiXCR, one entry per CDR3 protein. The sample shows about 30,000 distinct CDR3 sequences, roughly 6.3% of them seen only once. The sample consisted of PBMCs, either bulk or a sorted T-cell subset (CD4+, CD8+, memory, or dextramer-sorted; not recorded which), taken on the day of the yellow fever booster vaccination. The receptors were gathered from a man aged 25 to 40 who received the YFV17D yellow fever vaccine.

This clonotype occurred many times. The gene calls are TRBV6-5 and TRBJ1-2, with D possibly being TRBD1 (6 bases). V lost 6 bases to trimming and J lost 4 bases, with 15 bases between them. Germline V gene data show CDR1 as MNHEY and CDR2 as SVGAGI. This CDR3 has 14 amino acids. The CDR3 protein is CASSLQGGRYGYTF. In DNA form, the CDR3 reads TGTGCCAGCAGCCTACAGGGAGGTCGCTATGGCTACACCTTC.

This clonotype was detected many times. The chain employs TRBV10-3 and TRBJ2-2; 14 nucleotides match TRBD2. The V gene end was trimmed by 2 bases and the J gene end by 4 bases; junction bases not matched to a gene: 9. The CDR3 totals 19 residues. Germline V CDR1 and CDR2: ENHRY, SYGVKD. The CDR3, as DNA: TGTGCCATCAGTGAGCTACCAGGGACTAGCGGGAGTAGCACCGGGGAGCTGTTTTTT. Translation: CAISELPGTSGSSTGELFF.

CDR3 coding DNA: TGTGCCAGCAGTTTTATTGCATCCGACTATGGCTACACCTTC. This translates into CASSFIASDYGYTF. The rearrangement uses TRBV7-9 and TRBJ1-2; D not resolved. V gave up 6 bases and J gave up 3 bases, with 14 bases separating them. CDR1 SEHNR and CDR2 FQNEAQ come from the germline V gene (reference sequence). This CDR3 contains 14 residues.

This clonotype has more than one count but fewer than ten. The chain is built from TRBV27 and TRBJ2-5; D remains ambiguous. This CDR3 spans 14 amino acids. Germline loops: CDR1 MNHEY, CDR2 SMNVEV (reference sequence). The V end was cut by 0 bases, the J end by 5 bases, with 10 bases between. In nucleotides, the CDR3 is TGTGCCAGCAGTTTATCAACGGTAGCCGAGACCCAGTACTTC. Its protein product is CASSLSTVAETQYF.

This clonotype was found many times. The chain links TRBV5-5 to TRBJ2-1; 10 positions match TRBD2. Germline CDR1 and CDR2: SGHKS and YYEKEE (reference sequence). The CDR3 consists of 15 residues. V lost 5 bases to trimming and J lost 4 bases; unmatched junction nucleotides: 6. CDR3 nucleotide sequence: TGTGCCAGCAGTTCCGGGACTAGCGTTTACAATGAGCAGTTCTTC. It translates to CASSSGTSVYNEQFF.

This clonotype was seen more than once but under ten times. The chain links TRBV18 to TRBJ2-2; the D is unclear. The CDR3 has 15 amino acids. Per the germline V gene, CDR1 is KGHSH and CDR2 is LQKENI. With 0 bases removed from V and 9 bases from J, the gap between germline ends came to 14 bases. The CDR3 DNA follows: TGTGCCAGCTCACCACCGGGGTCAGGATTTCGGGAGCTGTTTTTT. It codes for CASSPPGSGFRELFF. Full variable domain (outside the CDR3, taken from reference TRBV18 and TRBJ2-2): NAGVMQNPRHLVRRRGQEARLRCSPMKGHSHVYWYRQLPEEGLKFMVYLQKENIIDESGMPKERFSAEFPKEGPSILRIQQVVRGDSAAYFCASSPPGSGFRELFFGEGSRLTVL.

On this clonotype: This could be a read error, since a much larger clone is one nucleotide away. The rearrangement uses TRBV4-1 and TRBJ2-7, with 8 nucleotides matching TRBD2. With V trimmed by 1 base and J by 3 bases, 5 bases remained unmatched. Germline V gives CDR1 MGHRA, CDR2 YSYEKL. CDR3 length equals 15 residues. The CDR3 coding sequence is TGCGCCAGCAGCCAAGGGTCTAGCGGGTGCTACGAGCAGTACTTC. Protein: CASSQGSSGCYEQYF.

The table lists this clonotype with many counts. Here the CDR3 reads CASSFMGGQETQYF. CDR3 sequence (DNA): TGTGCCAGCAGCTTCATGGGGGGCCAAGAGACCCAGTACTTC. The chain recombines TRBV7-2 with TRBJ2-5, with TRBD2 as a possible D gene (6 bases). The CDR3 runs 14 residues. The germline gives CDR1 SGHTA, CDR2 FQGNSA. Trimming shortened V by 3 bases and J by 1 base, and 9 bases separated the two germline ends.

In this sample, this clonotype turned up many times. The CDR3, as DNA: TGTGCCAGCTCACCACTGGGGACAGGGGTATATACTGAAGCTTTCTTT. It specifies CASSPLGTGVYTEAFF. This chain connects TRBV18 to TRBJ1-1; 10 nucleotides match TRBD1. CDR1 and CDR2 from the germline V gene are KGHSH and LQKENI. J was trimmed by 5 bases and V by 1 base; bases with no gene match: 7. The CDR3 sequence is 16 residues long.

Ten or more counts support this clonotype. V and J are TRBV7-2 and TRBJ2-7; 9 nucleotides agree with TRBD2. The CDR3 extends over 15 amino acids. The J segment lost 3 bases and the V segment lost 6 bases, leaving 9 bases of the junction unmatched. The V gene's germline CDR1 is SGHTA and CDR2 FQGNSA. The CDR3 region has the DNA TGTGCCAGCAGATTATCCGATAGCGGGAGCTACGAGCAGTACTTC. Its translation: CASRLSDSGSYEQYF.

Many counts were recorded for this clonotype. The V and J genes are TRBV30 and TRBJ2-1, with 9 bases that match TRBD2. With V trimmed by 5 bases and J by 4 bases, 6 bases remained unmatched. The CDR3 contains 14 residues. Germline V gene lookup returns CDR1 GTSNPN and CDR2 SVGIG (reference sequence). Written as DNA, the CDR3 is TGTGCCTGGGGGGGTAGCGGGAGATACAATGAGCAGTTCTTC. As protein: CAWGGSGRYNEQFF.

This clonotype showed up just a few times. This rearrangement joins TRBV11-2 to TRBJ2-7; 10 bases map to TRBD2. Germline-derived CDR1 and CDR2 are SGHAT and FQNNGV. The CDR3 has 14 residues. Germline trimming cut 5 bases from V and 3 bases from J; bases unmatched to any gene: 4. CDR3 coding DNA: TGTGCCAGCAGCACAACTAGCGGGAACTACGAGCAGTACTTC. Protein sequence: CASSTTSGNYEQYF.

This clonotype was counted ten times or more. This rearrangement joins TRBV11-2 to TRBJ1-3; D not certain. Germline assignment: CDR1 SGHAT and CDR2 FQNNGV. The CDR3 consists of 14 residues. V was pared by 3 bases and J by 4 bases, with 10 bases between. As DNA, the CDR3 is TGTGCCAGCAGCTTGCAGAAGGGAGGAAACACCATATATTTT. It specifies CASSLQKGGNTIYF.

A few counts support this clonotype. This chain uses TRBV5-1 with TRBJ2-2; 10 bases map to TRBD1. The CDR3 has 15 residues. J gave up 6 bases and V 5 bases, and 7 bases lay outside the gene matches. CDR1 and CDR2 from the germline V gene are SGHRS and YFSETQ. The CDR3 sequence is CASRAGTGAPGELFF. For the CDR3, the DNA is TGCGCCAGCAGAGCCGGGACAGGGGCTCCCGGGGAGCTGTTTTTT.